This T cell receptor beta chain was sequenced in a study of blood T cell repertoires in COVID-19. The V gene lost 6 bases and the J gene lost 8 bases, with 15 bases spanning the gap. Germline V lookup: CDR1 SGHTA, CDR2 FQGNSA. This CDR3 has 13 amino acids. Clones were read by immunoSEQ multiplex PCR, and TCRdb kept only the in-frame ones, dropping some. The data show about 99,000 clones, 60% to 85% seen once. The material sequenced was peripheral blood. This sequence joins TRBV7-2 and TRBJ2-3; TRBD2 is a possible D gene (5 bases). This clonotype originated in a woman older than 75 with active or convalescent COVID-19. CDR3 sequence reads: CASSSGSEGTQYF. Here the CDR3 DNA reads TGTGCCAGCAGTTCAGGAAGCGAGGGTACGCAGTATTTT.